This T cell receptor beta chain came from a study of vaccination and CD4 T cells after COVID-19. Germline V gene sequence: CDR1 MNHEY, CDR2 SVGAGI. V dropped 2 bases and J dropped 3; count of bases not matched to a gene: 8. The CDR3 has 16 residues. The treatment denotes: approximately nine-day PBMC culture with coronavirus spike peptide pools or control peptides (ViraFEST assay). Remarks on this clonotype: The antigen remains undetermined.

Sequencing of DNA taken from cultured CD4+ T cells relied on the Oncomine TCR Beta short-read assay. TCRdb ran MiXCR on the PCR reads and lists one entry per CDR3 protein. Of about 7,000 distinct CDR3 sequences listed, about 80% are singletons. The TCR originated in a human donor who had recovered from COVID-19. This chain connects TRBV6-5 to TRBJ1-1; TRBD1 matches at 8 bases. Material for sequencing was CD4+ T cells from blood, cultured in vitro. The CDR3 DNA is TGTGCCAGCAGTTACCCACCCGGGACAGGTGACACTGAAGCTTTCTTT. This sequence encodes CASSYPPGTGDTEAFF.